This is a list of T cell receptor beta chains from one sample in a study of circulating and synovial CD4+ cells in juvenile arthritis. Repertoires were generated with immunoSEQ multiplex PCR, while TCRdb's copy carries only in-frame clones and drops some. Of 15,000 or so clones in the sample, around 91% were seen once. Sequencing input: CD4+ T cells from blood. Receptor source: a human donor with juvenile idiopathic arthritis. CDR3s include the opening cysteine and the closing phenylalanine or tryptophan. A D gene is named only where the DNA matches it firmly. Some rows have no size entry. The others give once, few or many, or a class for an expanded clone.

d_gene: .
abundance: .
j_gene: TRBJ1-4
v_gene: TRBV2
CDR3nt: TGTGCCAGCAGCAACAGGGAAGTAGGTAGAAAACTGTTTTTT
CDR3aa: CASSNREVGRKLFF

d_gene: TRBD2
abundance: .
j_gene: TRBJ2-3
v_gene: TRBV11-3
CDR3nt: TGTGCCAGCAGCTTAGACTCTGGTCGGGGAGGGGCAGATACGCAGTATTTT
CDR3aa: CASSLDSGRGGADTQYF

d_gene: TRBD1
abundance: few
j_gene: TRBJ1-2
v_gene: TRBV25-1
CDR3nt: TGTGCCAGCAGTGAAGGAAACAGGGGGGTCTATGGCTACACCTTC
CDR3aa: CASSEGNRGVYGYTF

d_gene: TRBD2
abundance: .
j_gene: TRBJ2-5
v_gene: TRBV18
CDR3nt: TGTGCCAGCTCACCCCTCCCCAGTCCGGGAGGGGGAGAGACCCAGTACTTC
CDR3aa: CASSPLPSPGGGETQYF

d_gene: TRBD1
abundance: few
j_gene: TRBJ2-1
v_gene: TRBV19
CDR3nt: TGTGCCAGTAGTGCGATGACAGGGAGCTCCTACAATGAGCAGTTCTTC
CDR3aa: CASSAMTGSSYNEQFF

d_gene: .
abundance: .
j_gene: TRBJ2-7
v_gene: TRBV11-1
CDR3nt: TGTGCCAGCAGCTTACCAGTCCGGGGAGAGCAGTACTTC
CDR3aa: CASSLPVRGEQYF

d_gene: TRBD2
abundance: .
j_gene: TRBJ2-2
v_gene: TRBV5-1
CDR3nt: TGCGCCAGCCAGGATAGCGGGGACACCGGGGAGCTGTTTTTT
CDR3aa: CASQDSGDTGELFF

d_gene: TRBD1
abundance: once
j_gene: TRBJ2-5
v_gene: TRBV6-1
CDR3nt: TGTGCCAGCAGGGGGACAGGGAGGGAGACCCAGTACTTC
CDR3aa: CASRGTGRETQYF

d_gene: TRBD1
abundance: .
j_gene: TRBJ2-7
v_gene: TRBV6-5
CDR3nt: TGTGCCAGCCGACCCCCGGGACAGGGATTCGTGGAGCAGTACTTC
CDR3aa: CASRPPGQGFVEQYF

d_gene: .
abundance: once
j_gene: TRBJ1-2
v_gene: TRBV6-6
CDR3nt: TGTGCCAGCAGTTCGGACTATGGCTACACCTTC
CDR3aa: CASSSDYGYTF

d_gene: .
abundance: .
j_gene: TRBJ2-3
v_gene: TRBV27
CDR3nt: TGTGCCAGCAGTTCGGCTGACACAAAAGATACGCAGTATTTT
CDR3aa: CASSSADTKDTQYF

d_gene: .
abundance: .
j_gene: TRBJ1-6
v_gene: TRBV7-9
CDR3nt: TGTGCCAGCAGCTTGGGCAGGGTCGGAAATTCCCCCCTCCACTTT
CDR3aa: CASSLGRVGNSPLHF

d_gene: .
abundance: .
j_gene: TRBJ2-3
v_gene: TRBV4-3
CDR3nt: TGCGCCAGCAGCCAAGATCCGGGGGGCGGATTTGCAGATACGCAGTATTTT
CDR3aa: CASSQDPGGGFADTQYF

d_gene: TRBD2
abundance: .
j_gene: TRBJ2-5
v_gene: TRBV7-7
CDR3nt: TGTGCTAGCAGCTTCCCGACTAGCGGGGCGACCCAGTACTTC
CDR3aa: CASSFPTSGATQYF

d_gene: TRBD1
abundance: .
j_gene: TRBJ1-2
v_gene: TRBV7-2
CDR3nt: TGTGCCAGCAGCTTAGAGACAGGGCCCTATGGCTACACCTTC
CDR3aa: CASSLETGPYGYTF

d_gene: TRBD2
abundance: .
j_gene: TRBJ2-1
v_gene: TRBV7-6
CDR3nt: TGTGCCAGCTCGTGGACTAGCGGAAACAATGAGCAGTTCTTC
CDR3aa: CASSWTSGNNEQFF

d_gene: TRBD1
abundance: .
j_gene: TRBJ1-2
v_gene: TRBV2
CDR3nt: TGTGCCAGCAGGAGTGGGAGACAGGGGTGGGGCTATGGCTACACCTTC
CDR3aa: CASRSGRQGWGYGYTF

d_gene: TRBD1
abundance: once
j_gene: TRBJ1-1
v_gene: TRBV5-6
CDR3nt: TGTGCCAGCAGCCCACGACAGGGGCGGAACACTGAAGCTTTCTTT
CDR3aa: CASSPRQGRNTEAFF

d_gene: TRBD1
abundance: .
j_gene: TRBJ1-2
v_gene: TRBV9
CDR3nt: TGTGCCAGCAGCGTAGGGGGGACAGGGCGCTATGGCTACACCTTC
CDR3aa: CASSVGGTGRYGYTF

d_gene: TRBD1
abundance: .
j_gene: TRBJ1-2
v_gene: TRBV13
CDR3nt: TGTGCCAGCAGCCTGACAGGGTTCTATGGCTACACCTTC
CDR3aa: CASSLTGFYGYTF

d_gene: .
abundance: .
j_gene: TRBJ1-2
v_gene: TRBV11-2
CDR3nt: TGTGCCAGCAGCTTCGGCTCGGGGGGCTATGGCTACACCTTC
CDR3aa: CASSFGSGGYGYTF

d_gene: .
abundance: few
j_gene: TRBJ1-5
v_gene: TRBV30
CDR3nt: TGTGCCTGGAGTGTAGGACAGAGCAATCAGCCCCAGCATTTT
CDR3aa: CAWSVGQSNQPQHF

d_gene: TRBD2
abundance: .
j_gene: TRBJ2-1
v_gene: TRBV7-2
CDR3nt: TGTGCCAGCAGCTTTCCGGGACTAGCGGGTAGAACTCCCTACAATGAGCAGTTCTTC
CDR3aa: CASSFPGLAGRTPYNEQFF

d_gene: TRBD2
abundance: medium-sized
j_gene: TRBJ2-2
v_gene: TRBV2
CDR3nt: TGTGCCAGCAGGGCGGGAGCGAGGGACACCGGGGAGCTGTTTTTT
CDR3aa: CASRAGARDTGELFF

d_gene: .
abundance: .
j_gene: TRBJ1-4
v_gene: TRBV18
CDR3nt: TGTGCCAGCTCACCCGACAGTGAAAAACTGTTTTTT
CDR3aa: CASSPDSEKLFF

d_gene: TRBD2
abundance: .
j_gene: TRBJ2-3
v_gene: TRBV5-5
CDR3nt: TGTGCCAGCAGCTTCCGGGAGGGAGATACGCAGTATTTT
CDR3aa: CASSFREGDTQYF

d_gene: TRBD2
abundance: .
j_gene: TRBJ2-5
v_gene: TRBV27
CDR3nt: TGTGCCAGCGGAACTCGGCTAGCGGGGGAGGGGCACCAAGAGACCCAGTACTTC
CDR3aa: CASGTRLAGEGHQETQYF

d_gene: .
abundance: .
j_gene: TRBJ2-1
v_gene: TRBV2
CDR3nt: TGTGCCAGCAGTGGGCACACTGAGCAGTTCTTC
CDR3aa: CASSGHTEQFF

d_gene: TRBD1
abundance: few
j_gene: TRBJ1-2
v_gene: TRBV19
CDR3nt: TGTGCCAGTAGTCGACAGACAGGGCACTATGGCTACACCTTC
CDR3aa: CASSRQTGHYGYTF

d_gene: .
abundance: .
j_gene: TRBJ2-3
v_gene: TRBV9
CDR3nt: TGTGCCAGCAGAGAGCATCCGGGAACAGATACGCAGTATTTT
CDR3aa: CASREHPGTDTQYF

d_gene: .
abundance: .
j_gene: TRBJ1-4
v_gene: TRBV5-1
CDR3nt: TGCGCCAGCAGCTTTCCCGGAACTAATGAAAAACTGTTTTTT
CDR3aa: CASSFPGTNEKLFF

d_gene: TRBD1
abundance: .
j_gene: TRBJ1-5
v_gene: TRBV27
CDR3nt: TGTGCCAGCAGTTTGACAGGGGGAAGGAGCAATCAGCCCCAGCATTTT
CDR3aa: CASSLTGGRSNQPQHF

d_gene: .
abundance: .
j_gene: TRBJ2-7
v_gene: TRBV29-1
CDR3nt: TGCAGCGTCGACACTCAATCTCCTTCGTCCGAGCAGTACTTC
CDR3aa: CSVDTQSPSSEQYF

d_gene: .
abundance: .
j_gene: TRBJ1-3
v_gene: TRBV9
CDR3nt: TGTGCCAGCAGACAGCTTCCCGACTCTGGAAACACCATATATTTT
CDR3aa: CASRQLPDSGNTIYF

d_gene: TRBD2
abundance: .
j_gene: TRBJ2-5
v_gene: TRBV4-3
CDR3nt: TGCGCCAGCAGCCGCGGGACTAGCGGTAAAGAGACCCAGTACTTC
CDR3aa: CASSRGTSGKETQYF

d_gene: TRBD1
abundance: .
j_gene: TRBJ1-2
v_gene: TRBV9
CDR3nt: TGTGCCAGCAGCCTATCCCCCGACAGGGGAACGGCGGGTGGCTACACCTTC
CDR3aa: CASSLSPDRGTAGGYTF

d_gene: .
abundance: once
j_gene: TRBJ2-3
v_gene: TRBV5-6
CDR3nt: TGTGCCAGCATCCCGCGGCTACTCGGGTGGAATACGCAGTATTTT
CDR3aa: CASIPRLLGWNTQYF

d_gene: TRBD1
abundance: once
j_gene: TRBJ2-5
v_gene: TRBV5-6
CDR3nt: TGTGCCAGCAGCTTGCGGCAGGGGGCGATATCGGCCCAGTACTTC
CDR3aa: CASSLRQGAISAQYF

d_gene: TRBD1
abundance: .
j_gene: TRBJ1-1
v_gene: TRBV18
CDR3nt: TGTGCCAGCTCACCCTTATTCCCGCAGGGGGCTTCTGAAGCTTTCTTT
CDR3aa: CASSPLFPQGASEAFF

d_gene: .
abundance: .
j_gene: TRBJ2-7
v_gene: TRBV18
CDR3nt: TGTGCCAGCTCACCGAGCCTAGGCGCTGACTACGAGCAGTACTTC
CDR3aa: CASSPSLGADYEQYF

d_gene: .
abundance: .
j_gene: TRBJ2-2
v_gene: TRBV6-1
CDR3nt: TGTGCCAGCAGGCCGGGGATTAACACCGGGGAGCTGTTTTTT
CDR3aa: CASRPGINTGELFF

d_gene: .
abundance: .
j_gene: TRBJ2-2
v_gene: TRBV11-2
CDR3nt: TGTGCCAGCAACGTCCTAGGGGTTTTGGGTGGTCCGACCGGGGAGCTGTTTTTT
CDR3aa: CASNVLGVLGGPTGELFF

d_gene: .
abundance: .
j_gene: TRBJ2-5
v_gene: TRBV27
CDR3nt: TGTGCCAGCAGTTTATTTGGGGGCCACCCACAAGAGACCCAGTACTTC
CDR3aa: CASSLFGGHPQETQYF

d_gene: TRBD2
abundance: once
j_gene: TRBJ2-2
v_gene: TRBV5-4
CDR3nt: TGTGCCAGCAGCGGGGGAGGGACCGCCTCGCGCACCGGGGAGCTGTTTTTT
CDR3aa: CASSGGGTASRTGELFF

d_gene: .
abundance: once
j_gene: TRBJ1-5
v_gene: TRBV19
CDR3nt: TGTGCCAGTAGCTCCCCGCCTGGAACAGGGAGAAATCAGCCCCAGCATTTT
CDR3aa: CASSSPPGTGRNQPQHF

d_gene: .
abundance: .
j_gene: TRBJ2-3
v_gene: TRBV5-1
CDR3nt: TGCGCCAGCAGTCTGGGCCGGTTGGTAGATACGCAGTATTTT
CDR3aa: CASSLGRLVDTQYF

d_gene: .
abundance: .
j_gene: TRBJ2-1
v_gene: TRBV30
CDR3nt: TGTGCCTGGAGTGTAATACTAGGGTATAAGGCGGTAGGGCAGTTCTTC
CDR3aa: CAWSVILGYKAVGQFF